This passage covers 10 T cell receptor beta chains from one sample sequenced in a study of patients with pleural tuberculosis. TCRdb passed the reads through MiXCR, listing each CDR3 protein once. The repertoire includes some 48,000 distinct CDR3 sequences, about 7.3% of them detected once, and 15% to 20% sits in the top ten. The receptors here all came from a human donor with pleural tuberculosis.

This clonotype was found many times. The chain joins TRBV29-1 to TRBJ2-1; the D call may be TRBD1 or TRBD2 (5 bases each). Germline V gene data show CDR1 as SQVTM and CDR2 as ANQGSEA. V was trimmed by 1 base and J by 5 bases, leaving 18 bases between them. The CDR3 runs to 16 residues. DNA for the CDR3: TGCAGCGTTGAAGCTTCGGGGACCCTTCCCCACAATGAGCAGTTCTTC. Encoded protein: CSVEASGTLPHNEQFF.

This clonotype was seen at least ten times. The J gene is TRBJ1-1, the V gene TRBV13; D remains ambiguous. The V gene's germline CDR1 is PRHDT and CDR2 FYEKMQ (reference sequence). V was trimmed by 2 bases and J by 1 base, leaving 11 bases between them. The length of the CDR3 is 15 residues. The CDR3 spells CASSLFGSQNTEAFF. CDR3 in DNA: TGTGCCAGCAGCTTATTCGGTTCGCAGAACACTGAAGCTTTCTTT. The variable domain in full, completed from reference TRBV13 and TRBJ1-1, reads AAGVIQSPRHLIKEKRETATLKCYPIPRHDTVYWYQQGPGQDPQFLISFYEKMQSDKGSIPDRFSAQQFSDYHSELNMSSLELGDSALYFCASSLFGSQNTEAFFGQGTRLTVV.

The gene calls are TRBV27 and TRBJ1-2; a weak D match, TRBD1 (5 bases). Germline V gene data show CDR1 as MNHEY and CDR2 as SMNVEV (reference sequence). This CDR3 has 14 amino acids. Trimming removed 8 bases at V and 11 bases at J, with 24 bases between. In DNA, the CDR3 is TGTGCCAGCCTTAGTCCAGGGCCTAACTACGGATACACCTTC. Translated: CASLSPGPNYGYTF.

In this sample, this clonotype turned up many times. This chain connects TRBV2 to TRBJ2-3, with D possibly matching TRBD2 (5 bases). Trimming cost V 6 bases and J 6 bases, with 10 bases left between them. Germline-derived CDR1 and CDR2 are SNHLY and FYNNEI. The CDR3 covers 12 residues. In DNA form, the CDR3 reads TGTGCCAGCAGGAGAGGAGGTGATACGCAGTATTTT. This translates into CASRRGGDTQYF.

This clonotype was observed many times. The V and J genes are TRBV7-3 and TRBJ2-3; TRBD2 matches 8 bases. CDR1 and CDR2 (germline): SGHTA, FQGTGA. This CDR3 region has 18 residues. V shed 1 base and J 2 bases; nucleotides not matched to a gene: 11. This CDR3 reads CASSLSLTASGYTDTQYF. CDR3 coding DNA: TGTGCCAGCAGCTTAAGTCTCACGGCTAGCGGGTACACAGATACGCAGTATTTT.

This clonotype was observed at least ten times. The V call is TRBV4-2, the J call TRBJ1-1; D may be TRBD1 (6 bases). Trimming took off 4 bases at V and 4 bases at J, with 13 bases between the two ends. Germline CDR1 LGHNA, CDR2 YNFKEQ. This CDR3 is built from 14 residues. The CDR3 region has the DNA TGTGCCAGCAGCCCGGGGGCCAGGAGCACTGAAGCTTTCTTT. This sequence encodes CASSPGARSTEAFF.

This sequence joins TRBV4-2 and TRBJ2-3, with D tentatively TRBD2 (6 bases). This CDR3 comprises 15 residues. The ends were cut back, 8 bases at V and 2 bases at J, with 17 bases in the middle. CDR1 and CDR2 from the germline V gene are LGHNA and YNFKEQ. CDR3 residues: CASSATSRVTDTQYF. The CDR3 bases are TGTGCCAGCTCAGCAACTAGCCGGGTCACAGATACGCAGTATTTT.

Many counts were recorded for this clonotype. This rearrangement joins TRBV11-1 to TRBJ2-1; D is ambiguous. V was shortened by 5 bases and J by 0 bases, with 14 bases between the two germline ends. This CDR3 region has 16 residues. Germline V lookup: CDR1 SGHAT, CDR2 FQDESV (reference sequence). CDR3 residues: CASSTNRMLSYNEQFF. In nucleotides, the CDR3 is TGTGCCAGCAGCACCAACAGAATGCTCTCCTACAATGAGCAGTTCTTC.

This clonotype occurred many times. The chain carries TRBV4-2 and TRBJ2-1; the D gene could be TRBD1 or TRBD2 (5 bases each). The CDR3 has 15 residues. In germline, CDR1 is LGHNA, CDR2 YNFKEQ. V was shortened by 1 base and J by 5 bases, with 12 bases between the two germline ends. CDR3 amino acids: CASSQGRQGNNEQFF. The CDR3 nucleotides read TGTGCCAGCAGCCAAGGGAGGCAGGGCAACAATGAGCAGTTCTTC.

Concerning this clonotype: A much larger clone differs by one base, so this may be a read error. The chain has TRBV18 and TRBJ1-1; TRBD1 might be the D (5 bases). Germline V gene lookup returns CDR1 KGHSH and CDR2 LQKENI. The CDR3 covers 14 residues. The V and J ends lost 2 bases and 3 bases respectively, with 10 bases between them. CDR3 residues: CASSPGAVDTEAFF. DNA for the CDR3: TGTGCCAGCTCACCAGGGGCAGTGGACACTGAAGCTTTCTTT.